This T cell receptor (beta chain) was identified during a study of T cells in Graves' hyperthyroidism and ophthalmopathy. RNA transcripts gave rise to amplified TCR beta CDR3 regions. Using the HTBI primer set, a first-round RT-PCR was run on the TCR CDR3. TCRdb processed the multiplex PCR reads anew with MiXCR; each CDR3 protein has one entry. The sample carries about 590,000 distinct CDR3 sequences, about 14% recorded once. Individuals with ophthalmopathy presented a Clinical Activity Score of at least 3, a NOSPECS grade of at least 4 and a duration under 3 months. Researchers barred patients who had uncontrolled infection, other autoimmune disease, pregnancy or lactation. After removal of 1 base from V and 1 base from J, the junction contained 2 bases not matched to a gene. The CDR3 sequence is 15 residues long. Germline V CDR1 and CDR2: MNHNS, SASEGT. This clonotype appeared many times.

Sequenced material: blood. The chain couples TRBV6-1 to TRBJ2-7, with 9 bases identical to TRBD2. The sequence derives from a woman aged 18 to 35 with Graves' ophthalmopathy. In DNA form, the CDR3 reads TGTGCCAGCAGTGAAGGACTAGCGGCTTCCTACGAGCAGTACTTC. This translates into CASSEGLAASYEQYF.